The text below deals with one TCR beta chain. Its antigen remains unidentified. From germline, CDR1 is DFQATT and CDR2 SNEGSKA (reference sequence). CDR3 length equals 13 residues. The ends were cut back, 8 bases at V and 2 bases at J, with 15 bases in the middle. The sample is drawn from a study of post-analysis software for immune sequencing data. General study results and limits: Compared with controls, patients had more of about 5 TRBV segments, including TRBV5-6, TRBV5-1 and TRBV20-1. People with multiple sclerosis had a significantly lower normalized Chao1 diversity than controls did. The F measure placed samples prepared in the same batch into strongly shared clusters.

Sequencing libraries made from TCR beta cDNA carried unique molecular identifiers. cDNA molecules numbering about 490,000 came from approximately 1 to 10 million T cells. In TCRdb, the PCR reads were re-called with MiXCR into one record per CDR3 protein. The repertoire includes roughly 650,000 distinct CDR3 sequences, more than 50% of them detected once, and 10% to 12% sits in the top ten. Sequenced: blood. The clonotype originates from a girl aged 2 to 9 with multiple sclerosis. The chain joins TRBV20-1 to TRBJ1-2, with a tentative D call TRBD1 (6 bases). CDR3 DNA sequence: TGCAGTTCCCGACAGGCTGGGAACTATGGCTACACCTTC. Translating gives CSSRQAGNYGYTF.